This T cell receptor beta chain came from a study of OX40 agonist ivuxolimab in advanced cancers. Regarding the study as a whole: By week 6 at 0.1 to 3.0 mg/kg, blood CD4+ and CD8+ T cells had expanded clonally. Certain nonresponders likewise exhibited a low normalized T-cell clonal expansion.

To note about this clone: Antigen unknown.

TCRdb's table, derived via immunoSEQ multiplex PCR, lists solely in-frame clones and lacks some. The data contain around 56,000 clones, over 75% of them singletons. The CDR3 spans 13 residues. Trimming removed 10 bases at V and 9 bases at J, with 22 bases between. CDR1 is WSHSY, CDR2 SAAADI, per germline. The origin of this receptor is an adult with an advanced solid tumor such as melanoma, head and neck, liver or kidney cancer. Sequences were derived from CD4+ or CD8+ T cells sorted from blood, sampled in a trial of the OX40 agonist ivuxolimab. The chain uses TRBV10-2 and TRBJ2-7, with D perhaps TRBD2 (5 bases). The CDR3 region is CATAERSYLGQYF. The CDR3 DNA follows: TGCGCCACTGCTGAGCGGAGCTATTTAGGGCAGTACTTC.